These T cell receptor beta chains were read from a single sample in a study of blood T cell repertoires in COVID-19. The protocol was immunoSEQ multiplex PCR, while the TCRdb copy is restricted to in-frame clones and leaves out a portion. The sample shows more than 100,000 clones, around 87% of them seen only once. Sequenced: peripheral blood. Every receptor here comes from a woman in her 70s with acute or convalescent COVID-19. Each CDR3 is given with its conserved first and last residue. A D gene is named only where the DNA matches it firmly. The size of a clone is reported for some rows only, either as once, few or many, or as a class for expanded clones.

>.|TRBJ2-1|.|TRBV28
TGTGCCAGCAGTCGTAATGAGCAGTTCTTC
CASSRNEQFF
>.|TRBJ1-1|.|TRBV28
TGTGCCACTAGGGGCGCAGGGCAAACTGAAGCTTTCTTT
CATRGAGQTEAFF
>TRBD1|TRBJ1-2|.|TRBV19
TGTGCCAGTAGTGGCTACGGACAGGGGCTTGGCTACACCTTC
CASSGYGQGLGYTF
>.|TRBJ1-6|.|TRBV6-1
TGTGCCAGCAGTGATACCACAATGGGCAGGGGCCACTTT
CASSDTTMGRGHF
>TRBD1|TRBJ1-1|.|TRBV3-1/TRBV3-2
TGTGCCAGCAGCCAAGATGGGGACAGGCCCGAAGCTTTCTTT
CASSQDGDRPEAFF
>TRBD2|TRBJ2-3|.|TRBV9
TGTGCCAGCAGCGTGACTAGCGGGGGACGAGATACGCAGTATTTT
CASSVTSGGRDTQYF
>TRBD1|TRBJ1-2|.|TRBV28
TGTGCCAGCAGTTCGACAGGGAACTATGGCTACACCTTC
CASSSTGNYGYTF
>TRBD1|TRBJ2-1|once|TRBV7-3
TGTGCCAGCAGCGTAAGGGGACAGAGCTCCTACAATGAGCAGTTCTTC
CASSVRGQSSYNEQFF
>TRBD1|TRBJ1-5|.|TRBV6-4
TGTGCCTTAAGGGGGCCGAATCAGCCCCAGCATTTT
CALRGPNQPQHF
>.|TRBJ1-1|few|TRBV28
TGTGCCAGCAGTTTACCTGGGGGGGCCCTAGGCCCTGAAGCTTTCTTT
CASSLPGGALGPEAFF
>.|TRBJ2-7|.|TRBV20-1
TGCAGTGCTCTCCGCGGCCCGCAGTACTTC
CSALRGPQYF
>TRBD1|TRBJ1-5|.|TRBV5-1
TGCGCCAGCAGCCCCGGGACAGGGGATCAGCCCCAGCATTTT
CASSPGTGDQPQHF
>.|TRBJ1-5|.|TRBV3-1/TRBV3-2
TGTGCCAGCAGCCAAGGGGAGGGGTTGAGCAATCAGCCCCAGCATTTT
CASSQGEGLSNQPQHF
>.|TRBJ2-1|.|TRBV3-1/TRBV3-2
TGTGCCAGCAGCCAGAGCTCCTACAATGAGCAGTTCTTC
CASSQSSYNEQFF
>TRBD1|TRBJ1-2|.|TRBV3-1/TRBV3-2
TGTGCCAGCAGCCAGCCGGGACAGGGTTCCTATGGCTACACCTTC
CASSQPGQGSYGYTF
>TRBD2|TRBJ2-5|.|TRBV4-2
TGTGCCAGCAGCCCAACCGGGACTAGCGGGAGCCAAGAGACCCAGTACTTC
CASSPTGTSGSQETQYF
>TRBD1|TRBJ2-5|.|TRBV24-1
TGTGCCACCAGTGACGCGGGACAGGTTCTTCAAGAGACCCAGTACTTC
CATSDAGQVLQETQYF
>.|TRBJ1-6|.|TRBV4-1
TGCGCCAGCAGTACAGGGATAGGGTCCTATAATTCACCCCTCCACTTT
CASSTGIGSYNSPLHF
>TRBD1|TRBJ1-3|.|TRBV29-1
TGCAGCGTTGATGAAGGACAGGCCATCCACTCTGGAAACACCATATATTTT
CSVDEGQAIHSGNTIYF
>.|TRBJ2-7|once|TRBV7-3
TGTGCCAGCAGCTTAACGGGTTCGGGACATAACTACGAGCAGTACTTC
CASSLTGSGHNYEQYF